The source of this T cell receptor beta chain is a study of blood T cell repertoires in COVID-19. The V gene lost 2 bases and the J gene lost 2 bases, with 4 bases spanning the gap. The germline V gene has CDR1 LGHNT and CDR2 FRNRAP. CDR3 length equals 14 residues. Original analysis: Quantification of nucleated cells was approximated via reference gene primer amplification. Assay used: immunoSEQ multiplex PCR; TCRdb lists only in-frame clones, some missing. The D gene and trimming were derived from the DNA, and the V and J assignments and clone size from that table. This table holds about 86,000 clones, around four fifths found once.

This sequence originates from a woman older than 75 with active or convalescent COVID-19. This chain joins TRBV12-5 and TRBJ1-6; D remains ambiguous. What was sequenced was peripheral blood. In DNA, the CDR3 is TGTGCTAGTGGTTTGAGCACCTATAATTCACCCCTCCACTTT. Residues: CASGLSTYNSPLHF.